One TCR beta chain is described in this entry. Antigen specificity is unknown. The table came from immunoSEQ multiplex PCR; TCRdb's copy has only in-frame clones and leaves some out. The sample includes 80,000 to 95,000 clones, roughly 94% of them seen just once. This specimen belongs to a study of siplizumab effects on memory and regulatory T cells. Overall study findings and caveats: Assignment of a naive or memory phenotype failed for roughly 80-96% of the proliferating CD4+ or CD8+ clones. No functional test confirmed suppression by proliferating siplizumab-culture Tregs.

The sample comprised CD8+ T cells sorted from blood. This TCR was recovered from a human donor in good health.

CDR3 residues: CASSPGLAEGEQYF. CDR3 bases: TGTGCCAGCAGCCCTGGTCTAGCGGAGGGCGAGCAGTACTTC. The rearrangement uses TRBV7-9 and TRBJ2-7; 7 nucleotides agree with TRBD2. The CDR3 runs to 14 residues. The germline V gene has CDR1 SEHNR and CDR2 FQNEAQ (reference sequence). V was clipped by 5 bases and J by 6 bases; unmatched bases: 10.